These 32 T cell receptor beta chains were all obtained from the same sample, sequenced in a study of cytomegalovirus exposure and HLA in healthy donors. Clones were read by immunoSEQ multiplex PCR, and TCRdb kept only the in-frame ones, dropping some. The sample carries hundreds of thousands of clones, around 87% recorded once. Sample: PBMCs. All receptors come from a woman aged 18-29 years in good health and CMV-seropositive.

In this sample, this clone turned up once. J is TRBJ2-6 and V is TRBV29-1; D is ambiguous. Trimming took 5 bases from V and 0 from J, leaving 14 bases between them. Looked up from germline, CDR1 is SQVTM and CDR2 is ANQGSEA. The CDR3 totals 16 residues. For the CDR3, the DNA is TGCAGCGTTTTACTTCATCTCGTCTCTGGGGCCAACGTCCTGACTTTC. Translating it yields CSVLLHLVSGANVLTF.

V gene TRBV6-5 combines with J gene TRBJ1-1, with D perhaps matching TRBD1 (5 bases). Germline lookup yields CDR1 MNHEY and CDR2 SVGAGI. V gave up 3 bases and J gave up 3 bases, with 17 bases separating them. This CDR3 has 16 residues. The CDR3: CASSYSWGSSDTEAFF. CDR3 DNA: TGTGCCAGCAGTTATTCATGGGGCTCATCGGACACTGAAGCTTTCTTT.

The V call is TRBV6-6, the J call TRBJ2-7; a weak D match, TRBD1 (6 bases). Looked up from germline, CDR1 is MNHNY and CDR2 is SVGAGI (reference sequence). Trimming removed 0 bases from V and 3 bases from J, with 12 bases in between. The CDR3 length is 15 residues. The CDR3 DNA is TGTGCCAGCAGTTACTCTGTTGAACAGGGCTACGAGCAGTACTTC. This sequence encodes CASSYSVEQGYEQYF.

The chain is built from TRBV15 and TRBJ1-2, with 7 bases fitting TRBD1. The V segment lost 3 bases and the J segment 3 bases; nucleotides outside the gene matches: 7. This CDR3 comprises 15 residues. Germline CDR1 and CDR2: LNHNV and YYDKDF (reference sequence). In DNA form, the CDR3 reads TGTGCCACCAGCAGGACGTACAGGGGAGACTATGGCTACACCTTC. Translation gives CATSRTYRGDYGYTF.

The chain uses TRBV7-9 and TRBJ1-2; 7 bases are shared with TRBD1. Germline V CDR1 and CDR2: SEHNR, FQNEAQ (reference sequence). This CDR3 comprises 14 residues. The V segment lost 6 bases and the J segment 2 bases; nucleotides outside the gene matches: 6. The CDR3 region is CASRPMTGNYGYTF. The DNA for the CDR3 is TGTGCCAGCAGACCGATGACAGGGAACTATGGCTACACCTTC.

This chain links TRBV11-2 with TRBJ2-7; 9 bases map to TRBD1. The CDR3 extends over 15 amino acids. The germline gives CDR1 SGHAT, CDR2 FQNNGV. V shed 5 bases, J shed 3 bases, and the junction held 8 bases outside the gene matches. CDR3 bases: TGTGCCAGCAGCCGTTCGTCGGGACAGGGCTACGAGCAGTACTTC. Protein sequence: CASSRSSGQGYEQYF.

V and J are TRBV5-4 and TRBJ2-1; TRBD2 aligns across 12 bases. The CDR3 has 18 amino acids. Germline V gene sequence: CDR1 SGHNT, CDR2 YYREEE (reference sequence). J gave up 7 bases and V 0 bases, and 11 bases lay outside the gene matches. The CDR3 DNA follows: TGTGCCAGCAGCTTGGCCCCCCTAGCGGGAGGGGGTGGGAATGAGCAGTTCTTC. Amino acid sequence: CASSLAPLAGGGGNEQFF. The full variable domain, in which reference TRBV5-4 and TRBJ2-1 provide the parts outside the CDR3, is ETGVTQSPTHLIKTRGQQVTLRCSSQSGHNTVSWYQQALGQGPQFIFQYYREEENGRGNFPPRFSGLQFPNYSSELNVNALELDDSALYLCASSLAPLAGGGGNEQFFGPGTRLTVL.

The J gene is TRBJ2-7, the V gene TRBV28; D possibly corresponds to TRBD2 (5 bases). This CDR3 region has 13 residues. The V and J ends lost 3 bases and 5 bases respectively, with 11 bases between them. The germline V gene encodes CDR1 MDHEN and CDR2 SYDVKM. CDR3: CASSFPEEDEQYF. DNA for the CDR3: TGTGCCAGCAGTTTCCCCGAGGAGGACGAGCAGTACTTC.

V usage is TRBV6-5 and J usage is TRBJ1-2; no clear D. The germline CDR1 and CDR2 sequences are MNHEY and SVGAGI. V shed 2 bases and J shed 8 bases, with 9 bases lying between them. This CDR3 region has 12 residues. CDR3 nucleotide sequence: TGTGCCAGCAGTTACGGCGGGAACGGCTACACCTTC. Residues: CASSYGGNGYTF.

The chain employs TRBV9 and TRBJ2-1, with unresolved D. The CDR3 has 14 residues. Per germline, CDR1 SGDLS and CDR2 YYNGEE. V was trimmed by 2 bases and J by 3 bases, leaving 9 bases between them. As DNA, the CDR3 is TGTGCCAGCAGCGTGGGCAGCCTCTACAATGAGCAGTTCTTC. Protein product: CASSVGSLYNEQFF.

This clone was observed a single time. This chain connects TRBV4-1 to TRBJ1-4, with 9 bases fitting TRBD1. With 3 bases clipped from V and 4 bases from J, the junction kept 9 bases outside the gene matches. Looked up from germline, CDR1 is MGHRA and CDR2 is YSYEKL. The CDR3 contains 17 residues. CDR3 nucleotide sequence: TGCGCCAGCAGCCAGGACACAGGGGGCAGCTTTAATGAAAAACTGTTTTTT. Residues: CASSQDTGGSFNEKLFF.

The rearrangement uses TRBV30 and TRBJ2-7, with TRBD1 matching 11 bases. CDR1 is GTSNPN and CDR2 is SVGIG in the germline V gene (reference sequence). This CDR3 is built from 13 residues. J was trimmed by 5 bases and V by 2 bases; bases with no gene match: 2. CDR3 DNA sequence: TGTGCCTGGAGTTGGACAGGGGGCAACGAGCAGTACTTC. Its protein product is CAWSWTGGNEQYF.

The chain has TRBV5-4 and TRBJ1-2; TRBD1 might be the D (6 bases). Looked up from germline, CDR1 is SGHNT and CDR2 is YYREEE (reference sequence). V lost 0 bases and J lost 3, with 15 bases in between. This CDR3 is built from 16 residues. CDR3 nucleotides: TGTGCCAGCAGCTTGGGGGGAGTCAGGGGAGACTATGGCTACACCTTC. Translation: CASSLGGVRGDYGYTF.

The rearrangement links TRBV11-1 to TRBJ2-7; TRBD2 might be the D (6 bases). The CDR3 is 16 residues long. V dropped 5 bases and J dropped 1 base, with 18 bases sitting between them. Germline V gene data show CDR1 as SGHAT and CDR2 as FQDESV (reference sequence). The CDR3 region has the DNA TGTGCCAGCAGCCCTGAGGTGGGACTTGCGTCCTACGAGCAGTACTTC. Encoded protein: CASSPEVGLASYEQYF.

Only a few counts were recorded for this clone. V gene TRBV9 combines with J gene TRBJ1-1; D is perhaps TRBD1 (6 bases). The V gene's germline CDR1 is SGDLS and CDR2 YYNGEE. The V end lost 1 base, the J end lost 1 base, and 8 bases lay between the germline ends. The CDR3 contains 14 residues. CDR3 protein: CASSVSGANTEAFF. The CDR3 DNA sequence: TGTGCCAGCAGCGTATCAGGGGCGAACACTGAAGCTTTCTTT.

V and J are TRBV4-1 and TRBJ2-3; 9 nucleotides agree with TRBD2. Losses at the gene ends were 0 bases for V and 5 bases for J; bases not matched to a gene: 9. This CDR3 spans 17 amino acids. CDR1 and CDR2 (germline): MGHRA, YSYEKL. This CDR3 reads CASSQDDGGRALDTQYF. CDR3 sequence (DNA): TGCGCCAGCAGCCAAGATGACGGCGGGAGGGCCTTAGATACGCAGTATTTT.

Concerning this clone: The sample holds other DNA sequences that translate to the same CDR3. CDR3 in amino acids: CASSPPGGSYEQYF. The CDR3 coding sequence is TGTGCCAGCTCACCACCCGGCGGGAGCTACGAGCAGTACTTC. The gene calls are TRBV18 and TRBJ2-7; 7 positions match TRBD2. The J segment lost 3 bases and the V segment lost 0 bases, leaving 2 bases of the junction unmatched. This CDR3 has 14 amino acids. The germline V gene has CDR1 KGHSH and CDR2 LQKENI.

This clone came up once. The genes are TRBV2 and TRBJ2-2, with 9 bases aligning to TRBD1. This CDR3 contains 18 residues. In germline, CDR1 is SNHLY, CDR2 FYNNEI. The J segment lost 0 bases and the V segment lost 6 bases, leaving 11 bases of the junction unmatched. The CDR3 loop is CASRGTGRFFTNTGELFF. The CDR3 coding sequence is TGTGCCAGCAGGGGGACAGGGAGGTTCTTTACGAACACCGGGGAGCTGTTTTTT.

The rearrangement uses TRBV7-9 and TRBJ2-3; 10 bases line up with TRBD2. The junction had 4 bases not matched to a gene; V was cut back by 0 bases and J by 1 base. CDR1 and CDR2 (germline): SEHNR, FQNEAQ (reference sequence). There are 17 residues in the CDR3. The CDR3 is CASSLASGTSGTDTQYF. CDR3 DNA: TGTGCCAGCAGCTTAGCATCCGGGACTAGCGGCACAGATACGCAGTATTTT.

This chain connects TRBV5-1 to TRBJ1-2, with 10 bases lining up with TRBD1. CDR3 size: 15 residues. The germline gives CDR1 SGHRS, CDR2 YFSETQ. Trimming at V came to 1 base and at J to 6 bases, leaving 6 bases not matched to a gene. CDR3 loop: CASSLLTGGADGYTF. CDR3 nucleotide sequence: TGCGCCAGCAGCTTGTTGACAGGGGGCGCAGATGGCTACACCTTC.

The chain employs TRBV4-1 and TRBJ2-3; TRBD2 might be the D (5 bases). The CDR3 runs 14 residues. The germline CDR1 and CDR2 sequences are MGHRA and YSYEKL. V lost 0 bases and J lost 6, with 10 bases in between. CDR3 coding DNA: TGCGCCAGCAGCCAAGATGCCCCTAGCGATACGCAGTATTTT. Encoded protein: CASSQDAPSDTQYF.

The chain combines TRBV27 with TRBJ1-2; D remains ambiguous. Trimming took 2 bases from V and 4 from J, leaving 11 bases between them. Germline-derived CDR1 and CDR2 are MNHEY and SMNVEV (reference sequence). CDR3 length equals 14 residues. CDR3 sequence (DNA): TGTGCCAGCAGTTTAAAACCGGGAGCCTATGGCTACACCTTC. Its protein product is CASSLKPGAYGYTF.

The chain combines TRBV5-5 with TRBJ1-1, with 10 positions matching TRBD1. This CDR3 is 16 amino acids long. Germline trimming cut 0 bases from V and 0 bases from J; bases unmatched to any gene: 2. Germline CDR1 reads SGHKS; CDR2 reads YYEKEE (reference sequence). CDR3 nucleotides: TGTGCCAGCAGCTTGGGGGACAGGGGAATGAACACTGAAGCTTTCTTT. Protein: CASSLGDRGMNTEAFF.

This chain connects TRBV9 to TRBJ1-4; no clear D. The CDR3 is 13 amino acids. V was trimmed by 2 bases and J by 6 bases, leaving 8 bases between them. Germline lookup yields CDR1 SGDLS and CDR2 YYNGEE. Here the CDR3 DNA reads TGTGCCAGCAGCGTGAGCTCGGATGAAAAACTGTTTTTT. Translating it yields CASSVSSDEKLFF.

The V gene is TRBV4-2, the J gene TRBJ2-1; 11 bases match TRBD2. J lost 8 bases, V lost 2 bases, and 5 bases had no gene match. The CDR3 covers 15 residues. Germline CDR1 is LGHNA and CDR2 is YNFKEQ. The CDR3 DNA reads TGTGCCAGCAGCCAAACACTAGCGGGAGTCGATGAGCAGTTCTTC. Its protein product is CASSQTLAGVDEQFF.

Here the CDR3 reads CASSSAPETGGPGKLFF. The CDR3 DNA sequence: TGCGCCAGCAGCTCCGCCCCAGAGACAGGGGGCCCAGGAAAACTGTTTTTT. The rearrangement uses TRBV5-1 and TRBJ1-4; 10 bases match TRBD1. The trim removed 3 bases at V and 10 bases at J, leaving 15 bases unmatched. This CDR3 region has 17 residues. Germline loops: CDR1 SGHRS, CDR2 YFSETQ.

The chain uses TRBV6-4 and TRBJ2-7; D is unresolved. The CDR3 is 12 amino acids. Deletions cut 0 bases from V and 11 bases from J, with 11 bases between. The germline V gene has CDR1 MRHNA and CDR2 SNTAGT. The CDR3 coding sequence is TGTGCCAGCAGTGACTCTTATGCAGGCGAGTACTTC. The encoded protein is CASSDSYAGEYF.

This chain connects TRBV28 to TRBJ1-2, with 7 bases lining up with TRBD1. V lost 7 bases and J lost 5; bases outside the gene matches: 7. Per the germline V gene, CDR1 is MDHEN and CDR2 is SYDVKM. The CDR3 consists of 13 residues. The DNA for the CDR3 is TGTGCCAGCACCACCCGGGACAGATATGGCTACACCTTC. It encodes CASTTRDRYGYTF.

The genes are TRBV28 and TRBJ2-7; 7 bases line up with TRBD2. Germline-derived CDR1 and CDR2 are MDHEN and SYDVKM. CDR3 size: 15 residues. V shed 4 bases, J shed 6 bases, and the junction held 12 bases outside the gene matches. CDR3 region: CASSSAGVYKGEQYF. The DNA of the CDR3 is TGTGCCAGCAGTTCCGCGGGGGTCTACAAAGGCGAGCAGTACTTC.

This clone was observed once. The V gene is TRBV4-1, the J gene TRBJ2-2; 7 positions agree with TRBD1. J was trimmed by 1 base and V by 4 bases; bases with no gene match: 9. The CDR3 is 17 residues long. Germline V gene lookup returns CDR1 MGHRA and CDR2 YSYEKL. Here the CDR3 reads CASSRKAGTENTGELFF. The CDR3 bases are TGCGCCAGCAGCCGGAAAGCCGGGACAGAGAACACCGGGGAGCTGTTTTTT.

The chain couples TRBV5-1 to TRBJ2-6, with D hard to call. V gave up 4 bases and J gave up 0 bases, with 14 bases separating them. This CDR3 has 17 residues. Germline values: CDR1 SGHRS, CDR2 YFSETQ. The chain's CDR3 is CASSPGTTISGANVLTF. The CDR3 coding sequence is TGCGCCAGCAGCCCCGGAACTACGATCTCTGGGGCCAACGTCCTGACTTTC.

This chain connects TRBV27 to TRBJ2-4; D possibly corresponds to TRBD2 (6 bases). The CDR3 runs 14 residues. V lost 4 bases and J 10 bases, leaving 17 bases between the germline ends. The germline gives CDR1 MNHEY, CDR2 SMNVEV (reference sequence). CDR3 sequence: CASSSPSGVSIQYF. DNA for the CDR3: TGTGCCAGCAGTTCACCGTCGGGGGTGTCGATTCAGTACTTC.